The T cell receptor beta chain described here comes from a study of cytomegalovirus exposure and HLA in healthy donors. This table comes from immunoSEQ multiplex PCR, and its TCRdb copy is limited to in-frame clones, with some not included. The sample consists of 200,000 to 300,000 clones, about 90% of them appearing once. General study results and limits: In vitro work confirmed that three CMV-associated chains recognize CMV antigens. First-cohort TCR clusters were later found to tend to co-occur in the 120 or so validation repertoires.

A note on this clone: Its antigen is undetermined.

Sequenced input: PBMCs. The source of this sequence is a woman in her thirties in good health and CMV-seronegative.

The CDR3 loop reads CASSQDWGPGANVLTF. The CDR3 DNA reads as TGCGCCAGCAGCCAAGATTGGGGGCCTGGGGCCAACGTCCTGACTTTC. This sequence joins TRBV4-1 and TRBJ2-6; tentative D call: TRBD1 (6 bases). CDR1 and CDR2 (germline): MGHRA, YSYEKL. This CDR3 comprises 16 residues. The V gene lost 0 bases and the J gene lost 2 bases, with 8 bases spanning the gap.